What follows is one T cell receptor (beta chain) and its context. This sample's time point: pre-sensitization, week 0. The treatment here: therapeutic diphenylcyclopropenone sensitization with weekly scalp DPC. This entry comes from a study of human T cells and chemical hapten exposure. From germline, CDR1 is WNHNN and CDR2 SYGVQD (reference sequence). Unmatched junction bases numbered 9, after V lost 10 bases and J lost 10 bases. The CDR3 length is 13 residues. MiXCR was run by TCRdb on the RACE reads, yielding one entry per CDR3 protein. The table shows 190,000 or so distinct CDR3 sequences, with around 30% occurring only once.

The chain employs TRBV10-1 and TRBJ2-1, with 11 bases identical to TRBD1. This TCR was recovered from a woman aged 25 to 39 with alopecia areata. Some clones in this sample may be carry-over from other donors' samples. The source material was whole blood, sampled in connection with sensitization to the hapten diphenylcyclopropenone (DPC). The CDR3 region has the DNA TGCGCCACAAGTCGGACAGGGGGCGGGGAGCAGTTCTTC. It encodes CATSRTGGGEQFF.